This T cell receptor delta chain was sequenced for a study of gamma-delta T cells after stem cell transplantation. V lost 1 base to trimming and J lost 4 bases; unmatched junction nucleotides: 8. This CDR3 contains 17 residues. The germline V gene encodes CDR1 GEAIGNYY and CDR2 EKD. TCRdb called clones from the RT-PCR reads again using CATT. This sample has 9,000 to 13,000 delta-chain clones, with around 1.2% found just once. The material sequenced was gamma-delta T cells. The sequence came from a human donor. It is not recorded whose cells these are; they may come from a transplant donor. This chain links TRDV2 with TRDJ1, with 13 bases lining up with TRDD3. The CDR3 DNA sequence: TGTGCCTGTGACACTCTACTGGGGGATACGCAGAACGATAAACTCATCTTT. Protein product: CACDTLLGDTQNDKLIF.